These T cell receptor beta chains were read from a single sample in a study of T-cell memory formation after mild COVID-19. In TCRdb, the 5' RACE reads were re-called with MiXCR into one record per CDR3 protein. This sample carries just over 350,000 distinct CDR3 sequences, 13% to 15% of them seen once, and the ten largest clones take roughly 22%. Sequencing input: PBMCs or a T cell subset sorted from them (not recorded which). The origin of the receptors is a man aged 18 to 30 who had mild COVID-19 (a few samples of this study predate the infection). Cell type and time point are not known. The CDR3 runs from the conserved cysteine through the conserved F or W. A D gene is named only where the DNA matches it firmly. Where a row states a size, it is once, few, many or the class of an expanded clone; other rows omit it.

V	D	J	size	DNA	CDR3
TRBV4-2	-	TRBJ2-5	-	TGTGCCAGCAGCCCGACGGGCGGAGCTCAAGAGACCCAGTACTTC	CASSPTGGAQETQYF
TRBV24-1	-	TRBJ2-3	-	TGTGCCACCAGTGATGCGGGACGGGACACAGATACGCAGTATTTT	CATSDAGRDTDTQYF
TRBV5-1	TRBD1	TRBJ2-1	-	TGCGCCAGCAGCACCGGACAGGGCGAGGGTGAGCAGTTCTTC	CASSTGQGEGEQFF
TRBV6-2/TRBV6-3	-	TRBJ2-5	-	TGTGCCAGCAGTTACTCGTGGCGGGGGCCGGGAGAGACCCAGTACTTC	CASSYSWRGPGETQYF
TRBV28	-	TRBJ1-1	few	TGTGCCAGCAGTTTATGGATGAACACTGAAGCTTTCTTT	CASSLWMNTEAFF
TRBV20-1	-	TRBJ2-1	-	TGCAGTGCTAGGGGGGCCACGTCCTACAATGAGCAGTTCTTC	CSARGATSYNEQFF
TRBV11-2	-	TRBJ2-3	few	TGTGCCAGCAGCCCATCATCACGGACGAACTTTGGTGATACGCAGTATTTT	CASSPSSRTNFGDTQYF
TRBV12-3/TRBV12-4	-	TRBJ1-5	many	TGTGCCAGCAGTTACGCAGGGACTTATAGCAATCAGCCCCAGCATTTT	CASSYAGTYSNQPQHF
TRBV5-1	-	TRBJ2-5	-	TGCGCCAGCCGCCCCAGGGGGGCCGCGGAGACCCAGTACTTC	CASRPRGAAETQYF
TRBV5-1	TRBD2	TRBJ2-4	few	TGCGCCAGCAGCGCCGGACTAGCGGGGGGGCCCGGGTACATTCAGTACTTC	CASSAGLAGGPGYIQYF
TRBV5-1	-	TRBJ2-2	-	TGCGCCAGCAGCTTGTTGTCGGGGGCCATCACCGGGGAGCTGTTTTTT	CASSLLSGAITGELFF
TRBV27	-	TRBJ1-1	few	TGTGCCAGCACCCCACGGGGGAAGGGGGAGGCTTTCTTT	CASTPRGKGEAFF
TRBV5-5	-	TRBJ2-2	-	TGTGCCAGCAGCTTCTCCGGAGGGGAGCTGTTTTTT	CASSFSGGELFF
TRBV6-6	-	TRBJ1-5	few	TGTGCCAGCAGTTACTCGAAAAGGCCTGGTTCAAACCAGCCCCAGCATTTT	CASSYSKRPGSNQPQHF
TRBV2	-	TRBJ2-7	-	TGTGCCAGCTTTGACGCTCTACGGGGGTACTTC	CASFDALRGYF